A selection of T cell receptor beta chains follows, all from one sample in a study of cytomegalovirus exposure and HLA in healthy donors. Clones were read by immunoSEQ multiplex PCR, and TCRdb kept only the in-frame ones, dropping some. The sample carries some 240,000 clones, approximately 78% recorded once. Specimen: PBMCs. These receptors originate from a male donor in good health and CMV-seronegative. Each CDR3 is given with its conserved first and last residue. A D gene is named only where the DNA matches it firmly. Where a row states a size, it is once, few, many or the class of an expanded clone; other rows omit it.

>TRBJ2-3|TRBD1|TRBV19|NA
TGTGCCAGTAGTCCTAGGGACAGGGGTTTCACAGATACGCAGTATTTT
CASSPRDRGFTDTQYF
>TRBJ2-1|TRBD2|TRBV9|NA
TGTGCCAGCAGCGCAGAGGTGCGAGCGGGAGGGCTCTACAATGAGCAGTTCTTC
CASSAEVRAGGLYNEQFF
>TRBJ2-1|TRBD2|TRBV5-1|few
TGCGCCAGCAGCTTGGCCGGGGAGGGGACTCATGAGCAGTTCTTC
CASSLAGEGTHEQFF
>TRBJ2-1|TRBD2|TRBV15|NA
TGTGCCACCAGCAGAGTGGGACTAGCGGGAGGGCTCAGCTCCTACAATGAGCAGTTCTTC
CATSRVGLAGGLSSYNEQFF
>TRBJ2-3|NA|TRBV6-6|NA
TGTGCCAGCAGTTACTCTCGGGAATCAGATACGCAGTATTTT
CASSYSRESDTQYF
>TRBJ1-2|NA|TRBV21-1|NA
TGTGCCAGCAGCAAAGGGGGGGGCATCTTCTATGGCTACACCTTC
CASSKGGGIFYGYTF
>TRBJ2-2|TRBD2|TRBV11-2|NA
TGTGCCAGCAGCTTAGCCGCGGGGGCCGGGGAGCTGTTTTTT
CASSLAAGAGELFF
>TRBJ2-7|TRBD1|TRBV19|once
TGTGCCAGTAGTATATTCGGGACAGGGGCATACGAGCAGTACTTC
CASSIFGTGAYEQYF
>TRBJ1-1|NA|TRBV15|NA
TGTGCCACCAGCAGAGATGTGACCGGGGGACAAGCTTTCTTT
CATSRDVTGGQAFF
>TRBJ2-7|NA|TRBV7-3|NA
TGTGCCAGCAGCCTTGGGGCAGGACGACCCTACGAGCAGTACTTC
CASSLGAGRPYEQYF
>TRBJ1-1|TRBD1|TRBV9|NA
TGTGCCAGCAGCATTATACAGGGGGCGAACACTGAAGCTTTCTTT
CASSIIQGANTEAFF
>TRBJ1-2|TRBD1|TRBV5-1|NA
TGCGCCAGCAGCTTGACAGGGGACTATGGCTACACCTTC
CASSLTGDYGYTF
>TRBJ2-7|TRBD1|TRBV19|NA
TGTGCCAGTGGGAGAGGGGCGTCAGGGGGTGGCGAGCAGTACTTC
CASGRGASGGGEQYF